The clone carrying this T cell receptor beta chain has only a few counts. Germline V CDR1 and CDR2: SGHDT, YYEEEE. V was pared by 4 bases and J by 0 bases, with 7 bases of the junction left unmatched. The CDR3 has 16 residues. The data derive from a study of blood T cell repertoires in COVID-19. Data came from immunoSEQ multiplex PCR; TCRdb stores just in-frame clones and leaves some out. The table shows about 70,000 clones, with around three quarters occurring only once. The rearrangement joins TRBV5-6 to TRBJ2-1; 7 bases align to TRBD2. The material sequenced was peripheral blood. This TCR was sampled from a woman of 80 years or more with active or convalescent COVID-19. The CDR3 here is CASSPGGTSSYNEQFF. DNA of the CDR3: TGTGCCAGCAGCCCCGGGGGGACCTCCTCCTACAATGAGCAGTTCTTC.